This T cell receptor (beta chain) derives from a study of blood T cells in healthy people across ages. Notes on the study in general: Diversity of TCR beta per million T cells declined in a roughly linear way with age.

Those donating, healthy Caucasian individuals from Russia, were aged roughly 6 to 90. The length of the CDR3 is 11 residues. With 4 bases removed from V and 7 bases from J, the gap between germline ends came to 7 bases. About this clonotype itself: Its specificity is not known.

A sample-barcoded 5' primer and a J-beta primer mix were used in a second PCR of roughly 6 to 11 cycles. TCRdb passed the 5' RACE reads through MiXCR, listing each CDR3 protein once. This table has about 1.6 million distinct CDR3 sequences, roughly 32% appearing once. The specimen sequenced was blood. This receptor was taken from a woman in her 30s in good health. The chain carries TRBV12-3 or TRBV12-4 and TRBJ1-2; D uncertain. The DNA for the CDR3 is TGTGCCAGCAGTTGGGGAGGTGGCTACACCTTC. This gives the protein CASSWGGGYTF.